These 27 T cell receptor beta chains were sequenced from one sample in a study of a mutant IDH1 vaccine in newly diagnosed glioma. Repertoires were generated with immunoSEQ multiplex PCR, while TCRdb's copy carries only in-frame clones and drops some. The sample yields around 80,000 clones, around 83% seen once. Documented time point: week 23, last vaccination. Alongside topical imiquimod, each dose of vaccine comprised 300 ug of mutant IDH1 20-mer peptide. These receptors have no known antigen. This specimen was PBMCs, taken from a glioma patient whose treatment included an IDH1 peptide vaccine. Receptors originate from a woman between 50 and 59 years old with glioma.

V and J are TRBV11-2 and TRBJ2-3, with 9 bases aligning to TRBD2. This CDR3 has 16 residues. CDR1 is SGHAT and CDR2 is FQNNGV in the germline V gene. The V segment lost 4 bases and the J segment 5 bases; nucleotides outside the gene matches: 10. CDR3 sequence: CASSWVAGAGGDTQYF. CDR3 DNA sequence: TGTGCCAGCAGCTGGGTAGCGGGAGCAGGCGGAGATACGCAGTATTTT.

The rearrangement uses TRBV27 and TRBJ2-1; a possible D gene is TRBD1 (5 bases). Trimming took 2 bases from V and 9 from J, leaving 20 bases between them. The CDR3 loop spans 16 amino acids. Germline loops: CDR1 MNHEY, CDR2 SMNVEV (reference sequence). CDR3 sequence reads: CASSLGVVPGMGEQFF. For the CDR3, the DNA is TGTGCCAGCAGTTTAGGGGTAGTGCCAGGGATGGGTGAGCAGTTCTTC.

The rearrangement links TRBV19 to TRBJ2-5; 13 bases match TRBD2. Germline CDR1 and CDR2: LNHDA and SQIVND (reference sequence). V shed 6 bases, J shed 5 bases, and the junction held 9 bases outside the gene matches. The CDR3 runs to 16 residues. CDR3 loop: CASRWTSGSGGETQYF. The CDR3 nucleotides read TGTGCCAGTAGGTGGACTAGCGGGAGCGGAGGGGAGACCCAGTACTTC.

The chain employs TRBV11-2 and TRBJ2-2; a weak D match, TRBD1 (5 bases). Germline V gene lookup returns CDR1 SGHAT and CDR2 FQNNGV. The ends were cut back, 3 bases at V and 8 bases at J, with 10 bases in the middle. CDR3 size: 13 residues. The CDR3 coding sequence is TGTGCCAGCAGCTTGGGGCACCGAGGGGAGCTGTTTTTT. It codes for CASSLGHRGELFF.

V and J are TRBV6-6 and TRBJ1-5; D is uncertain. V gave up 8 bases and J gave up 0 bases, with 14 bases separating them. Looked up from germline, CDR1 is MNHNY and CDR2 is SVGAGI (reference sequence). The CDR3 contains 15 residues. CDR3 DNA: TGTGCCAGCCGCCCTTCTCGGCATAGCAATCAGCCCCAGCATTTT. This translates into CASRPSRHSNQPQHF.

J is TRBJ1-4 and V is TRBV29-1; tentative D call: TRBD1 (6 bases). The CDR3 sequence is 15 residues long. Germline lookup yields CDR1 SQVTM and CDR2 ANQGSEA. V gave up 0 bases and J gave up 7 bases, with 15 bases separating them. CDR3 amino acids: CSVEEWEGGREKLFF. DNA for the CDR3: TGCAGCGTTGAAGAATGGGAGGGGGGGCGTGAAAAACTGTTTTTT.

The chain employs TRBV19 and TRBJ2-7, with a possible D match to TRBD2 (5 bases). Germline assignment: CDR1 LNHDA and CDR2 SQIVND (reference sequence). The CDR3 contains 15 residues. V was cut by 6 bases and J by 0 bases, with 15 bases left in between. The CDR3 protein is CASRTAASFSYEQYF. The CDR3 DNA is TGTGCCAGTAGAACAGCGGCAAGTTTCTCCTACGAGCAGTACTTC.

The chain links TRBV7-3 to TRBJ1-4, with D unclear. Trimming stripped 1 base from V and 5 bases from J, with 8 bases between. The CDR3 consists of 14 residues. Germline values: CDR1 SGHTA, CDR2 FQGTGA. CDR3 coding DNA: TGTGCCAGCAGCTTAAGTGCGGGAAATGAAAAACTGTTTTTT. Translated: CASSLSAGNEKLFF.

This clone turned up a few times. The CDR3 is CASSRGQNTEAFF. The CDR3 region has the DNA TGTGCCAGCAGTCGGGGACAGAACACTGAAGCTTTCTTT. The rearrangement uses TRBV27 and TRBJ1-1, with D possibly TRBD1 on 6 matching bases. CDR3 length: 13 amino acids. Trimming left V 5 bases short and J 1 base short, with 8 bases between. CDR1 and CDR2 from the germline V gene are MNHEY and SMNVEV (reference sequence).

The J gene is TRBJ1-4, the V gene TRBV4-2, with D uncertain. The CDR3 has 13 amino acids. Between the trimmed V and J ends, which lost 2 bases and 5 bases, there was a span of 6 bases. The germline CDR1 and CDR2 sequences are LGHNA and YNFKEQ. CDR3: CASSQYRNEKLFF. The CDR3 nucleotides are TGTGCCAGCAGCCAATACCGAAATGAAAAACTGTTTTTT.

CDR3 protein: CASSPSPLRIQETQYF. The CDR3 bases are TGTGCCAGCAGCCCCTCTCCGCTTAGAATCCAAGAGACCCAGTACTTC. This rearrangement joins TRBV9 to TRBJ2-5, with D uncertain. This CDR3 spans 16 amino acids. Deletions cut 4 bases from V and 1 base from J, with 17 bases between. Germline CDR1 and CDR2: SGDLS and YYNGEE.

The CDR3 DNA reads TGTGCCAGCAGTGCACAGGGCAGCACCACTGAAGCTTTCTTT. Its protein is CASSAQGSTTEAFF. The chain combines TRBV6-4 with TRBJ1-1; possibly TRBD1 for D (6 bases). The CDR3 loop spans 14 amino acids. V lost 4 bases to trimming and J lost 4 bases, with 13 bases between them. Germline V gives CDR1 MRHNA, CDR2 SNTAGT.

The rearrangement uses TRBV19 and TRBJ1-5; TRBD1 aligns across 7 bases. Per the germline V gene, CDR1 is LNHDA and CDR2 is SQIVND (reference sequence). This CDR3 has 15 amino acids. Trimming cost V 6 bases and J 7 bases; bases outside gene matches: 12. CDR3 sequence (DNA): TGTGCCAGTAGGCCCCCCGGCAGGGGGGGGCAGCCCCAGCATTTT. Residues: CASRPPGRGGQPQHF.

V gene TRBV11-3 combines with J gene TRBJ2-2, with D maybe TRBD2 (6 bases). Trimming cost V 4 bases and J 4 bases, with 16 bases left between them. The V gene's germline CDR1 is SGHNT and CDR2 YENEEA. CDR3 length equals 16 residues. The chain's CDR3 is CASSSISRGVTGELFF. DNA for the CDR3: TGTGCCAGCAGCTCCATCTCTCGCGGGGTCACCGGGGAGCTGTTTTTT.

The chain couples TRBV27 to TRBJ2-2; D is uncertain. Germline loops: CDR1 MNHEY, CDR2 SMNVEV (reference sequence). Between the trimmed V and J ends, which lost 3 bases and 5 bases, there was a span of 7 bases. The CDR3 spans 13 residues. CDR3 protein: CASSLVGTGELFF. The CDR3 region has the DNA TGTGCCAGCAGTTTGGTGGGAACCGGGGAGCTGTTTTTT.

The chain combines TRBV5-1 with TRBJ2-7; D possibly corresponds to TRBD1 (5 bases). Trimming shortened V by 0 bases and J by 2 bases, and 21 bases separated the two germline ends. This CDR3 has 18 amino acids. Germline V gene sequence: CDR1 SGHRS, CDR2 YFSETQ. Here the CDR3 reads CASSLAGRADPPTYEQYF. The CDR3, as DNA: TGCGCCAGCAGCTTGGCGGGCAGGGCGGACCCCCCAACCTACGAGCAGTACTTC.

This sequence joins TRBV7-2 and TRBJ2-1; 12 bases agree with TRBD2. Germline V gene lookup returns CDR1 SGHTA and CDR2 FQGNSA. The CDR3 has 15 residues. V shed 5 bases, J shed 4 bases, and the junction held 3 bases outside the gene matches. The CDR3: CASSQGTSGYNEQFF. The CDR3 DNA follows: TGTGCCAGCAGCCAAGGGACTAGCGGGTACAATGAGCAGTTCTTC. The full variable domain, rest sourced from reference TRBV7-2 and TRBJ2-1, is GAGVSQSPSNKVTEKGKDVELRCDPISGHTALYWYRQSLGQGLEFLIYFQGNSAPDKSGLPSDRFSAERTGGSVSTLTIQRTQQEDSAVYLCASSQGTSGYNEQFFGPGTRLTVL.

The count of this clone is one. The CDR3: CASSLGPGDGYTF. The CDR3 coding sequence is TGCGCCAGCAGCTTGGGGCCAGGGGATGGCTACACCTTC. The V call is TRBV5-1, the J call TRBJ1-2; TRBD1 might be the D (6 bases). The germline V gene has CDR1 SGHRS and CDR2 YFSETQ. Trimming took off 0 bases at V and 6 bases at J, with 9 bases between the two ends. The CDR3 is 13 residues long.

CDR3 nucleotide sequence: TGTGCCAGCAGCGGCGGCCACGAGACAGTCTCCTACAATGAGCAGTTCTTC. It codes for CASSGGHETVSYNEQFF. V usage is TRBV7-9 and J usage is TRBJ2-1; possible D gene TRBD1, 5 bases. CDR3 length: 17 residues. With 5 bases removed from V and 0 bases from J, the gap between germline ends came to 17 bases. Per germline, CDR1 SEHNR and CDR2 FQNEAQ (reference sequence).

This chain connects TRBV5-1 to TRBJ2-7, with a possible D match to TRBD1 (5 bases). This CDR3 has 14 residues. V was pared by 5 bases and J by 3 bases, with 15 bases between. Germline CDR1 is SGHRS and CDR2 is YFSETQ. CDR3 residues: CASRTREWDYEQYF. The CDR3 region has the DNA TGCGCCAGCAGGACCAGGGAATGGGACTACGAGCAGTACTTC.

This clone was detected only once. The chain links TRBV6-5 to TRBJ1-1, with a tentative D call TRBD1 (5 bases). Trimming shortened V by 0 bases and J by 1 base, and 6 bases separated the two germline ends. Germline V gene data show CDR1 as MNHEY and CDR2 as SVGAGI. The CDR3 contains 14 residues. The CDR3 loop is CASSYSTENTEAFF. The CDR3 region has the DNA TGTGCCAGCAGTTACTCGACAGAGAACACTGAAGCTTTCTTT.

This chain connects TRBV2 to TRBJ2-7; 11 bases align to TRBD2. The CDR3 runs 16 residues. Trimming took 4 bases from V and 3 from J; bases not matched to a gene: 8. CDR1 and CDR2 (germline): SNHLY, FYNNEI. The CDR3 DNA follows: TGTGCCAGCAGTGTGGTTACTAGCGGGAGTTTCTACGAGCAGTACTTC. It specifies CASSVVTSGSFYEQYF.

In DNA form, the CDR3 reads TGTGCCAGCAGTTTGGACCGATCCGGGACAGGGGGCTACGAGCAGTACTTC. Its protein is CASSLDRSGTGGYEQYF. The chain has TRBV27 and TRBJ2-7; TRBD1 aligns across 11 bases. Germline assignment: CDR1 MNHEY and CDR2 SMNVEV (reference sequence). V dropped 3 bases and J dropped 3; count of bases not matched to a gene: 10. This CDR3 comprises 17 residues.

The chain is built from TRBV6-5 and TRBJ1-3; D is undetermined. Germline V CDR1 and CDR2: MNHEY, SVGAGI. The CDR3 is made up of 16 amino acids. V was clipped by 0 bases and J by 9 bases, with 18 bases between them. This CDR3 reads CASSYSMPALGGTIYF. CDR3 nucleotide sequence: TGTGCCAGCAGTTACTCGATGCCGGCCTTGGGCGGCACCATATATTTT.

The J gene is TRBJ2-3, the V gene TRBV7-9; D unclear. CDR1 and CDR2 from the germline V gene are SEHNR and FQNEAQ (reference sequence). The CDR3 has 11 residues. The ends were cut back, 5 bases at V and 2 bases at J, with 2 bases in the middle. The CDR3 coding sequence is TGTGCCAGCAGCGACACAGATACGCAGTATTTT. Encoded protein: CASSDTDTQYF.

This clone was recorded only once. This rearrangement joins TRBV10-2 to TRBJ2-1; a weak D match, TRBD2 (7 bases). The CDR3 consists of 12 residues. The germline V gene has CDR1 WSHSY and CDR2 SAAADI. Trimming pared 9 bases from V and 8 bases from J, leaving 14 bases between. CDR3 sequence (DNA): TGCGCCAGTAGGGGGGGGTTGGATGAGCAGTTCTTC. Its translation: CASRGGLDEQFF.

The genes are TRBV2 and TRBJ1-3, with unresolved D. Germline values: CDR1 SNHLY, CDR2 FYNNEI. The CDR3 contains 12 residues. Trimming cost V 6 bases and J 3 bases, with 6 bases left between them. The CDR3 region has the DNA TGTGCCAGCAGGCCAGTTGGAAACACCATATATTTT. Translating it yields CASRPVGNTIYF.